The 12 T cell receptor beta chains listed next were all sequenced from one sample in a study of a mutant IDH1 vaccine in newly diagnosed glioma. Time point defined: week 35, safety follow-up. Vaccinated patients received 300 ug of mutant IDH1 20-mer peptide per dose, with topical imiquimod. The assay was immunoSEQ multiplex PCR, and TCRdb's table has in-frame clones only and misses some. The sample lists under 60,000 clones, approximately 80% occurring once. These receptors are not linked to any known antigen. The material was PBMCs, obtained from a glioma patient whose treatment included an IDH1 peptide vaccine. These receptors all stem from a man aged 40-50 years with glioma.

This clone was observed a handful of times. This chain uses TRBV6-7 with TRBJ2-7, with D perhaps matching TRBD1 (5 bases). TRBV6-7 counts as an open reading frame of uncertain function. The V end was cut by 5 bases, the J end by 4 bases, with 15 bases between. The CDR3 runs to 14 residues. The CDR3, as DNA: TGTGCCAGCAGTGCCTTGAAGGGGCTTTACGAGCAGTACGTC. It codes for CASSALKGLYEQYV.

The gene calls are TRBV29-1 and TRBJ1-1; D is unresolved. The CDR3 sequence is 14 residues long. V lost 2 bases to trimming and J lost 4 bases, with 14 bases between them. Germline loops: CDR1 SQVTM, CDR2 ANQGSEA. The CDR3 DNA sequence: TGCAGCGTTGAAATCCTGCTGGGTGGCACTGAAGCTTTCTTT. This gives the protein CSVEILLGGTEAFF.

The CDR3 nucleotides read TGCGCCAGCAGCTTTCAGGGTAGCACAGGGGATACGCAGTATTTT. It specifies CASSFQGSTGDTQYF. J is TRBJ2-3 and V is TRBV5-1; possibly TRBD1 for D (6 bases). Looked up from germline, CDR1 is SGHRS and CDR2 is YFSETQ. CDR3 length equals 15 residues. V shed 2 bases and J shed 6 bases, with 16 bases lying between them. The whole variable domain, filled in from reference TRBV5-1 and TRBJ2-3, reads KAGVTQTPRYLIKTRGQQVTLSCSPISGHRSVSWYQQTPGQGLQFLFEYFSETQRNKGNFPGRFSGRQFSNSRSEMNVSTLELGDSALYLCASSFQGSTGDTQYFGPGTRLTVL.

This clone is judged medium-sized. The V gene is TRBV19, the J gene TRBJ1-2, with 7 bases matching TRBD1. The CDR3 is made up of 15 amino acids. After removal of 3 bases from V and 4 bases from J, the junction contained 8 bases not matched to a gene. CDR1 is LNHDA and CDR2 is SQIVND in the germline V gene (reference sequence). CDR3 protein: CASSMGPNRGYGYTF. As DNA, the CDR3 is TGTGCCAGTAGTATGGGGCCCAACAGGGGCTATGGCTACACCTTC.

This clone was recorded only once. The CDR3 is CASSKLTGARSTYEQYF. CDR3 bases: TGTGCCAGCAGCAAGCTGACAGGGGCAAGGTCTACCTACGAGCAGTACTTC. The rearrangement uses TRBV11-2 and TRBJ2-7; the match to TRBD1 covers 8 bases. This CDR3 contains 17 residues. The V gene's germline CDR1 is SGHAT and CDR2 FQNNGV. Trimming at V came to 5 bases and at J to 2 bases, leaving 14 bases not matched to a gene.

The chain recombines TRBV6-6 with TRBJ1-1; tentatively, D is TRBD1 (6 bases). With 2 bases removed from V and 1 base from J, the gap between germline ends came to 11 bases. Germline V CDR1 and CDR2: MNHNY, SVGAGI (reference sequence). The CDR3 has 15 residues. CDR3 residues: CASSYVLQGNTEAFF. For the CDR3, the DNA is TGTGCCAGCAGTTACGTCCTACAGGGGAACACTGAAGCTTTCTTT.

V gene TRBV7-2 combines with J gene TRBJ2-1; the D is unclear. V was shortened by 0 bases and J by 3 bases, with 3 bases between the two germline ends. This CDR3 has 13 residues. The germline CDR1 and CDR2 sequences are SGHTA and FQGNSA. DNA of the CDR3: TGTGCCAGCAGCTTAGCGGTCTACAATGAGCAGTTCTTC. Translated, it gives CASSLAVYNEQFF.

The gene calls are TRBV9 and TRBJ2-1; 11 nucleotides match TRBD2. The germline V gene encodes CDR1 SGDLS and CDR2 YYNGEE. Trimming at V came to 4 bases and at J to 6 bases, leaving 6 bases not matched to a gene. CDR3 length: 15 amino acids. CDR3: CASSPQTSGGNEQFF. The DNA of the CDR3 is TGTGCCAGCAGCCCGCAAACTAGCGGGGGCAATGAGCAGTTCTTC.

The chain has TRBV25-1 and TRBJ2-5; D remains ambiguous. V was trimmed by 3 bases and J by 2 bases, leaving 7 bases between them. The CDR3 has 13 amino acids. Germline V gene lookup returns CDR1 MGHDK and CDR2 SYGVNS. The CDR3 DNA reads TGTGCCAGCAGTGATTGGGCTCAAGAGACCCAGTACTTC. It specifies CASSDWAQETQYF.

This clone was counted only a few times. This chain connects TRBV6-5 to TRBJ1-1; D might be TRBD1 (6 bases). The CDR3 is 16 residues long. V lost 2 bases and J 2 bases, leaving 15 bases between the germline ends. CDR1 is MNHEY and CDR2 is SVGAGI in the germline V gene. The CDR3 coding sequence is TGTGCCAGCAGTTACACCCGGGACACTTCCAACACTGAAGCTTTCTTT. Translated: CASSYTRDTSNTEAFF.

The chain joins TRBV9 to TRBJ2-6; D gene unclear. V shed 0 bases and J shed 2 bases, with 9 bases lying between them. The germline gives CDR1 SGDLS, CDR2 YYNGEE. CDR3 length equals 16 residues. The DNA for the CDR3 is TGTGCCAGCAGCGTAGCTATAAAACCTGGGGCCAACGTCCTGACTTTC. Translating it yields CASSVAIKPGANVLTF.

J is TRBJ2-3 and V is TRBV10-1, with no clear D. The germline CDR1 and CDR2 sequences are WNHNN and SYGVQD (reference sequence). Trimming took off 6 bases at V and 0 bases at J, with 7 bases between the two ends. This CDR3 has 13 amino acids. CDR3: CASRSSSTDTQYF. The CDR3 DNA sequence: TGCGCCAGCAGGTCCTCTAGCACAGATACGCAGTATTTT.